The next 20 T cell receptor beta chains were all read from a single sample in a study of regulatory T cells in long-lasting Graves disease. Construction of the TCR beta libraries employed iRepertoire HTBI primers in conjunction with Arm-PCR of CDR3 regions. From the multiplex PCR reads, TCRdb called clonotypes with MiXCR, one entry per CDR3 protein. The top ten clones hold roughly 15% of a sample with about 460,000 distinct CDR3 sequences, around 13% of them seen once. As to time point: newly diagnosed GD, antithyroid drugs for less than 3 months. PBMCs were the source of the RNA used for TCR sequencing. The same data also contributed to another study, on T cells in Graves' hyperthyroidism and ophthalmopathy.

The sample was peripheral blood mononuclear cells (PBMCs), taken at new diagnosis, from a patient treated with antithyroid drugs. These receptors came from a woman between 45 and 60 years old with Graves disease.

This clonotype has only a few counts. The V and J genes are TRBV7-2 and TRBJ2-1; TRBD2 matches 13 bases. This CDR3 comprises 14 residues. Germline loops: CDR1 SGHTA, CDR2 FQGNSA. V lost 5 bases, J lost 13 bases, and 8 bases stayed unmatched. CDR3 in amino acids: CASSERTSGSPQFF. In nucleotides, the CDR3 is TGTGCCAGCAGCGAAAGGACTAGCGGGAGTCCCCAGTTCTTC.

In its sample, this clonotype was seen a few times. A read error may be the cause here, since a much bigger clone is one base away. The chain has TRBV20-1 and TRBJ2-7; 10 bases line up with TRBD2. Germline lookup yields CDR1 DFQATT and CDR2 SNEGSKA (reference sequence). V trimming: 5 bases; J trimming: 1 base; junction bases outside the gene matches: 11. This CDR3 region has 16 residues. The CDR3: CSACGPSGSSSYEQYF. CDR3 sequence (DNA): TGCAGTGCTTGTGGTCCTAGCGGGAGCTCATCCTACGAGCAGTACTTC.

This clonotype was seen at least ten times. This chain connects TRBV24-1 to TRBJ2-5; 8 nucleotides match TRBD1. The CDR3 runs to 15 residues. With V trimmed by 0 bases and J by 5 bases, 4 bases remained unmatched. Per the germline V gene, CDR1 is KGHDR and CDR2 is SFDVKD. The CDR3, as DNA: TGTGCCACCAGTGATTTGAGGGGACAGGCGGAGACCCAGTACTTC. As protein: CATSDLRGQAETQYF.

This clonotype was counted ten times or more. The V and J genes are TRBV2 and TRBJ2-7; D assignment may be TRBD1 or TRBD2 (5 bases each). The CDR3 length is 14 residues. V lost 4 bases and J 4 bases, leaving 14 bases between the germline ends. CDR1 and CDR2 from the germline V gene are SNHLY and FYNNEI. This chain's CDR3 is CASSVDSKGYEQYF. In DNA, the CDR3 is TGTGCCAGCAGTGTGGACTCCAAGGGGTACGAGCAGTACTTC.

This clonotype was seen more than once but under ten times. V gene TRBV29-1 combines with J gene TRBJ1-1; D remains ambiguous. The V end was cut by 3 bases, the J end by 4 bases, with 12 bases between. This CDR3 is built from 13 residues. Germline lookup yields CDR1 SQVTM and CDR2 ANQGSEA. For the CDR3, the DNA is TGCAGCGTTGATCGTGGAGGGCTCACTGAAGCTTTCTTT. Its translation is CSVDRGGLTEAFF. The full variable domain, rest sourced from reference TRBV29-1 and TRBJ1-1, is SAVISQKPSRDICQRGTSLTIQCQVDSQVTMMFWYRQQPGQSLTLIATANQGSEATYESGFVIDKFPISRPNLTFSTLTVSNMSPEDSSIYLCSVDRGGLTEAFFGQGTRLTVV.

This clonotype showed up many times. The J gene is TRBJ2-1, the V gene TRBV18, with D perhaps matching TRBD2 (5 bases). Trimming stripped 10 bases from V and 7 bases from J, with 23 bases between. Germline V gene data show CDR1 as KGHSH and CDR2 as LQKENI. There are 15 residues in the CDR3. The CDR3 DNA reads TGTGCCACCTCGACCCAACGCGACGGGAAAAATGAGCAGTTCTTC. Translated: CATSTQRDGKNEQFF.

This clonotype was seen ten or more times. The rearrangement uses TRBV20-1 and TRBJ1-1; 10 nucleotides match TRBD1. With 6 bases clipped from V and 5 bases from J, the junction kept 6 bases outside the gene matches. The germline CDR1 and CDR2 sequences are DFQATT and SNEGSKA (reference sequence). CDR3 length: 13 residues. The CDR3 here is CSAKTGGKTEAFF. DNA of the CDR3: TGCAGTGCAAAGACAGGGGGCAAGACTGAAGCTTTCTTT.

CDR3 in amino acids: CASSQEPEGWTHNTGELFF. CDR3 nucleotide sequence: TGTGCCAGCAGCCAAGAACCCGAGGGATGGACCCATAATACCGGGGAGCTGTTTTTT. The genes are TRBV3-1 and TRBJ2-2; TRBD2 might be the D (5 bases). Trimming shortened V by 0 bases and J by 5 bases, and 22 bases separated the two germline ends. This CDR3 has 19 residues. Germline V gene lookup returns CDR1 LGHDT and CDR2 YNNKEL (reference sequence). Supplemented by reference TRBV3-1 and TRBJ2-2, the full variable domain reads DTAVSQTPKYLVTQMGNDKSIKCEQNLGHDTMYWYKQDSKKFLKIMFSYNNKELIINETVPNRFSPKSPDKAHLNLHINSLELGDSAVYFCASSQEPEGWTHNTGELFFGEGSRLTVL.

The gene calls are TRBV9 and TRBJ2-1, with TRBD2 identical over 7 bases. This CDR3 has 15 residues. Germline CDR1 SGDLS, CDR2 YYNGEE. The J segment lost 5 bases and the V segment lost 0 bases, leaving 5 bases of the junction unmatched. This CDR3 reads CASSVGTRGDNEQFF. As DNA, the CDR3 is TGTGCCAGCAGCGTAGGGACTAGAGGCGACAATGAGCAGTTCTTC.

In regard to this clonotype: A junction boundary mismatches the germline segment, possibly from a read error. This chain links TRBV6-2 or TRBV6-3 with TRBJ2-7; TRBD1 agrees at 8 bases. Germline CDR1 MNHEY, CDR2 SVGEGT. CDR3 length equals 15 residues. CDR3 DNA sequence: TGTGCCAGCAGAAACAGGGGGGAGCGCCCCTACGAGCAGTGCTTC. Translation: CASRNRGERPYEQCF.

This clonotype was counted between two and nine times. The genes are TRBV10-3 and TRBJ2-3; 7 positions match TRBD1. Germline trimming cut 0 bases from V and 4 bases from J; bases unmatched to any gene: 1. The germline V gene encodes CDR1 ENHRY and CDR2 SYGVKD. This CDR3 spans 14 amino acids. CDR3 coding DNA: TGTGCCATCAGTGAGTCTACAGGGGCAGATACGCAGTATTTT. Amino acid sequence: CAISESTGADTQYF.

This clonotype was seen repeatedly, ten times or more. The rearrangement uses TRBV12-3 or TRBV12-4 and TRBJ2-1; 8 nucleotides align to TRBD2. This CDR3 is 15 amino acids long. V lost 7 bases, J lost 0 bases, and 5 bases stayed unmatched. The CDR3 sequence is CASIDGTSSYNEQFF. CDR3 nucleotide sequence: TGTGCCAGCATCGACGGGACTAGCTCCTACAATGAGCAGTTCTTC.

This clonotype was seen a few times. This chain joins TRBV6-1 and TRBJ2-5; 11 bases line up with TRBD2. This CDR3 contains 17 residues. The V gene end was trimmed by 1 base and the J gene end by 5 bases; junction bases not matched to a gene: 9. The germline gives CDR1 MNHNS, CDR2 SASEGT. In DNA, the CDR3 is TGTGCCAGCAGTGAAGAGGGCTTGACTAGCGGGATGGAGACCCAGTACTTC. Encoded protein: CASSEEGLTSGMETQYF.

The chain carries TRBV4-1 and TRBJ2-7; TRBD1 is a possible D gene (6 bases). V lost 1 base and J lost 6, with 19 bases in between. This CDR3 has 16 amino acids. Per the germline V gene, CDR1 is MGHRA and CDR2 is YSYEKL. The CDR3 region is CASSQAYRDTTSEQYF. The CDR3 nucleotides are TGCGCCAGCAGCCAAGCCTACAGGGACACCACCTCCGAGCAGTACTTC.

This clonotype was detected many times. The chain uses TRBV5-6 and TRBJ2-7; 14 bases map to TRBD2. CDR1 and CDR2 from the germline V gene are SGHDT and YYEEEE. The CDR3 length is 16 residues. The V segment lost 3 bases and the J segment 6 bases; nucleotides outside the gene matches: 8. For the CDR3, the DNA is TGTGCCAGCAGCTCCGGGACTAGCGGGAGTCACCTCGAGCAGTACTTC. Its protein product is CASSSGTSGSHLEQYF.

CDR3 coding DNA: TGTGCCAGCAGTATGCAGGACCACTACAATGAGCAGTTCTTC. Amino acid sequence: CASSMQDHYNEQFF. V and J are TRBV27 and TRBJ2-1, with unresolved D. CDR3 length equals 14 residues. CDR1 and CDR2 from the germline V gene are MNHEY and SMNVEV (reference sequence). V dropped 5 bases and J dropped 3 bases, with 11 bases sitting between them.

This clonotype was seen at least ten times. V gene TRBV7-8 combines with J gene TRBJ2-7; 7 bases agree with TRBD2. The V gene end was trimmed by 1 base and the J gene end by 6 bases; junction bases not matched to a gene: 9. The CDR3 loop spans 15 amino acids. Per the germline V gene, CDR1 is SGHVS and CDR2 is FQNEAQ. CDR3 sequence: CASSLGFAGVREQYF. The CDR3 DNA is TGTGCCAGCAGCTTAGGGTTTGCGGGAGTTCGCGAGCAGTACTTC.

At least ten counts were recorded for this clonotype. The chain has TRBV10-3 and TRBJ2-7; 10 positions match TRBD2. Germline CDR1 is ENHRY and CDR2 is SYGVKD. This CDR3 has 17 amino acids. Trimming removed 3 bases from V and 4 bases from J; junction bases left unmatched: 12. Here the CDR3 DNA reads TGTGCCATCAGTGATGGGCTAGCGGGAGTTCGAGATTACGAGCAGTACTTC. Translation gives CAISDGLAGVRDYEQYF.

This clonotype was detected a few times. The chain uses TRBV20-1 and TRBJ1-5, with TRBD1 matching 7 bases. Unmatched junction bases numbered 8, after V lost 3 bases and J lost 0 bases. The CDR3 is made up of 16 amino acids. The germline CDR1 and CDR2 sequences are DFQATT and SNEGSKA (reference sequence). The CDR3 DNA is TGCAGTGCTAGGGGGGACAGAGGATTTAGCAATCAGCCCCAGCATTTT. This sequence encodes CSARGDRGFSNQPQHF.

This clonotype has at least ten counts. The DNA for the CDR3 is TGTGCCAGCAGTATGACAGGGGGAGGCTTTATGGACACTGAAGCTTTCTTT. Amino acid sequence: CASSMTGGGFMDTEAFF. This rearrangement joins TRBV12-3 or TRBV12-4 to TRBJ1-1, with TRBD1 matching 9 bases. The CDR3 consists of 17 residues. After removal of 5 bases from V and 3 bases from J, the junction contained 13 bases not matched to a gene.